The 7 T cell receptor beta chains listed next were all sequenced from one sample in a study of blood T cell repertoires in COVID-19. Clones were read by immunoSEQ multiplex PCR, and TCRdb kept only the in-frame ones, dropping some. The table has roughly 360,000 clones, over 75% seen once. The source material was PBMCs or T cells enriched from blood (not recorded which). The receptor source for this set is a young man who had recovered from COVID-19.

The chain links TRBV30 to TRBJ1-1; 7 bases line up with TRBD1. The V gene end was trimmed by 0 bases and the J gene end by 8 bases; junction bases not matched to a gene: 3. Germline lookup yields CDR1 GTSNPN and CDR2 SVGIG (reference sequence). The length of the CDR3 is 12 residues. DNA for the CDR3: TGTGCCTGGAGTGTTGGGACAGTCGAAGCTTTCTTT. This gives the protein CAWSVGTVEAFF. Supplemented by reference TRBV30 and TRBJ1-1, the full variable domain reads SQTIHQWPATLVQPVGSPLSLECTVEGTSNPNLYWYRQAAGRGLQLLFYSVGIGQISSEVPQNLSASRPQDRQFILSSKKLLLSDSGFYLCAWSVGTVEAFFGQGTRLTVV.

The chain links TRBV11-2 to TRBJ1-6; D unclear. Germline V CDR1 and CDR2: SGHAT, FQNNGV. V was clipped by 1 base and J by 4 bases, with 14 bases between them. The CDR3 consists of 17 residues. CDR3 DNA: TGTGCCAGCAGCTTAGCACGCCAACCACAGTATAATTCACCCCTCCACTTT. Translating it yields CASSLARQPQYNSPLHF.

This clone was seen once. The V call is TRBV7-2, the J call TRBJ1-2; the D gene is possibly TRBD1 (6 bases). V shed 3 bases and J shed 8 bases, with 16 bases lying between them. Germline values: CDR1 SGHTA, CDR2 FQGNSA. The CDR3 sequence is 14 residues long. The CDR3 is CASSFLGQIWGYTF. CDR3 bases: TGTGCCAGCAGCTTCTTAGGACAGATCTGGGGCTACACCTTC.

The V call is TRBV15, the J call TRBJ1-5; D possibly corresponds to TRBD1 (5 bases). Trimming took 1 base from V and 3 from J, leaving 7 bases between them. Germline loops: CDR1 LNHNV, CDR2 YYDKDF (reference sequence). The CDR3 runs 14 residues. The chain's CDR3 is CATSRGQINQPQHF. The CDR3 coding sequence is TGTGCCACCAGCAGAGGACAGATCAATCAGCCCCAGCATTTT.

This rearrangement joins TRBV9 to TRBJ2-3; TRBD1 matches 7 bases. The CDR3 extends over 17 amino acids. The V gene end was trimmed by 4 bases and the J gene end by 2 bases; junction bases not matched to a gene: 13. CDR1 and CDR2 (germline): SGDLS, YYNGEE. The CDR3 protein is CASSQLGGRSDTDTQYF. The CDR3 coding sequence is TGTGCCAGCAGCCAGTTAGGGGGCCGGAGTGACACAGATACGCAGTATTTT.

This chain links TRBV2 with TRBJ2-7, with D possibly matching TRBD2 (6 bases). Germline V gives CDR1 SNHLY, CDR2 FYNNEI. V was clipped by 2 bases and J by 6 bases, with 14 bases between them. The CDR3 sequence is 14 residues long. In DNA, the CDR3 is TGTGCCAGCAGTGAATTTACGCTCGGGGGCGAGCAGTACTTC. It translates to CASSEFTLGGEQYF.

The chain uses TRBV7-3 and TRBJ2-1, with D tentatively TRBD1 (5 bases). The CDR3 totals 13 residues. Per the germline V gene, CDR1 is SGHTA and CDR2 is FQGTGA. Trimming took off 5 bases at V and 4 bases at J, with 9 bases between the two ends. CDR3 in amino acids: CASSPDRYNEQFF. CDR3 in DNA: TGTGCCAGCAGCCCCGACAGATACAATGAGCAGTTCTTC.